The entry that follows covers one T cell receptor beta chain sequence. Primers included in the PCR were 60 Vbeta and 13 Jbeta primers. Generated by immunoSEQ multiplex PCR, the TCRdb table keeps only in-frame clones and is missing some. The sample has about 260,000 clones; almost 85% are singletons. This sample is part of a study of cytomegalovirus exposure and HLA in healthy donors. V was pared by 5 bases and J by 2 bases, with 5 bases of the junction left unmatched. The germline gives CDR1 LNHDA, CDR2 SQIVND (reference sequence). CDR3 length equals 16 residues. Sequenced material: PBMCs. The genes are TRBV19 and TRBJ2-2; 10 bases match TRBD1. The sequence came from a woman between 40 and 55 years old in good health and CMV-seropositive. For the CDR3, the DNA is TGTGCCAGTAGTTTGGGGACAGGGGCAAACACCGGGGAGCTGTTTTTT. Its translation: CASSLGTGANTGELFF.